The T cell receptor beta chain under discussion was sequenced for a study of lymphopenia after photon versus proton radiotherapy. The CDR3 has 16 residues. Germline values: CDR1 SSHAT, CDR2 FNYEAQ (reference sequence). Study conclusions and caveats: In patients who died, overall survival fell as post-nadir TCR diversity dropped more. Authors raise, but do not show, better survival with proton therapy. Under photons, naive T cells and diversity fell while effector/memory populations rose. Oligoclonal CD8+ Temra expansion after nadir drove photon patients' diversity drop.

TCRdb keeps only in-frame clones here, not all; method: immunoSEQ multiplex PCR. Of over 30,000 clones in the sample, approximately 80% were seen once. Notes on this clone: No antigen is known for it. Mismatch with germline at one junction end may stem from a read error.

The chain joins TRBV7-7 to TRBJ2-5; TRBD1 matches 10 bases. The TCR sequence derives from a woman in her 70s with pancreatic cancer. Material: peripheral blood, obtained from a patient treated with proton-based radiotherapy. The CDR3 DNA reads as TGTGCTAGCAGCGGACTCGGACAGGGGGTTGGTGAGACCCAGTACTTC. Protein product: CASSGLGQGVGETQYF.